Presented here are 23 T cell receptor beta chains from one specimen sequenced in a study of early T cells in non-severe SARS-CoV-2 infection. TCRdb independently ran MiXCR on the 5' RACE reads; one entry per CDR3 protein. Among some 52,000 distinct CDR3 sequences listed, 7% to 9% were seen once. The source material was whole blood. These TCRs come from an adult who was a healthcare worker with PCR-confirmed SARS-CoV-2 infection or an uninfected control (not recorded which).

V is TRBV5-1 and J is TRBJ1-1; D uncertain. The CDR3 has 15 amino acids. With 6 bases removed from V and 2 bases from J, the gap between germline ends came to 17 bases. The germline V gene encodes CDR1 SGHRS and CDR2 YFSETQ. CDR3 DNA sequence: TGCGCCAGCAAGGCAGGATGGAAGTTAAACACTGAAGCTTTCTTT. This sequence encodes CASKAGWKLNTEAFF. Filled out from reference TRBV5-1 and TRBJ1-1, the complete variable domain reads KAGVTQTPRYLIKTRGQQVTLSCSPISGHRSVSWYQQTPGQGLQFLFEYFSETQRNKGNFPGRFSGRQFSNSRSEMNVSTLELGDSALYLCASKAGWKLNTEAFFGQGTRLTVV.

This clonotype was seen ten or more times. CDR3 region: CASSNWGRLATEAFF. The CDR3 DNA reads TGTGCCAGCAGTAACTGGGGACGGCTGGCAACTGAAGCTTTCTTT. The chain is built from TRBV6-5 and TRBJ1-1, with a weak D call TRBD1 (5 bases). Germline assignment: CDR1 MNHEY and CDR2 SVGAGI. Trimming left V 5 bases short and J 5 bases short, with 18 bases between. The CDR3 loop spans 15 amino acids.

At least ten counts were recorded for this clonotype. The chain joins TRBV7-3 to TRBJ2-2; maybe TRBD2 (5 bases). V was pared by 4 bases and J by 5 bases, with 8 bases between. This CDR3 is 13 amino acids long. Per the germline V gene, CDR1 is SGHTA and CDR2 is FQGTGA. The CDR3 reads CASSYRETGELFF. CDR3 coding DNA: TGTGCCAGCAGCTATCGGGAAACCGGGGAGCTGTTTTTT.

This clonotype has at least ten counts. This chain links TRBV11-1 with TRBJ2-3; TRBD1 matches 10 bases. The J segment lost 3 bases and the V segment lost 3 bases, leaving 3 bases of the junction unmatched. Germline V gene lookup returns CDR1 SGHAT and CDR2 FQDESV (reference sequence). This CDR3 comprises 15 residues. CDR3 coding DNA: TGTGCCAGCAGCTTGGGGACAGGGGAGACAGATACGCAGTATTTT. This translates into CASSLGTGETDTQYF.

This clonotype was picked up a small number of times. The V and J genes are TRBV4-2 and TRBJ2-2; 8 bases fit TRBD2. This CDR3 has 17 amino acids. The V segment lost 0 bases and the J segment 1 base; nucleotides outside the gene matches: 4. Germline-derived CDR1 and CDR2 are LGHNA and YNFKEQ. The CDR3 DNA sequence: TGTGCCAGCAGCCAAGAATTAGCGGGGTGGAACACCGGGGAGCTGTTTTTT. The encoded protein is CASSQELAGWNTGELFF.

The chain uses TRBV7-8 and TRBJ2-1, with 7 positions matching TRBD2. This CDR3 is 18 amino acids long. The germline V gene has CDR1 SGHVS and CDR2 FQNEAQ. V shed 5 bases, J shed 5 bases, and the junction held 18 bases outside the gene matches. CDR3 region: CASSVYQHQRDLDNEQFF. The CDR3 DNA reads as TGTGCCAGCAGCGTTTACCAACACCAGCGGGACCTAGACAATGAGCAGTTCTTC. Full variable domain (remainder filled in from reference TRBV7-8 and TRBJ2-1): GAGVSQSPRYKVAKRGQDVALRCDPISGHVSLFWYQQALGQGPEFLTYFQNEAQLDKSGLPSDRFFAERPEGSVSTLKIQRTQQEDSAVYLCASSVYQHQRDLDNEQFFGPGTRLTVL.

This clonotype was seen more than once but under ten times. The chain is built from TRBV6-5 and TRBJ2-2, with 7 bases identical to TRBD2. The germline CDR1 and CDR2 sequences are MNHEY and SVGAGI. This CDR3 contains 16 residues. Trimming took 2 bases from V and 5 from J; bases not matched to a gene: 8. CDR3 sequence reads: CASSYLLAEETGELFF. CDR3 DNA: TGTGCCAGCAGTTACCTCCTAGCGGAGGAGACCGGGGAGCTGTTTTTT.

There are many counts of this clonotype. The rearrangement joins TRBV3-1 to TRBJ2-1; 9 bases align to TRBD2. CDR1 is LGHDT, CDR2 YNNKEL, per germline (reference sequence). The CDR3 loop spans 16 amino acids. The ends lost 0 bases at V and 5 bases at J; junction bases unmatched: 5. CDR3 region: CASSQDLAGGDNEQFF. In nucleotides, the CDR3 is TGTGCCAGCAGCCAAGATCTGGCGGGAGGGGACAATGAGCAGTTCTTC.

Comments on this clonotype: Compared with germline, one end of the junction differs, possibly owing to a read error. The V gene is TRBV5-1, the J gene TRBJ2-3; D gene ambiguous. The CDR3 sequence is 12 residues long. CDR1 SGHRS and CDR2 YFSETQ come from the germline V gene. CDR3 nucleotides: TGCGACAGCAGCTTGGGTTTAGATACGCAGTATTTT. Amino acids: CDSSLGLDTQYF.

This clonotype appeared a few times. This chain links TRBV27 with TRBJ1-2; the D gene is possibly TRBD1 (5 bases). The CDR3 consists of 13 residues. Trimming cost V 0 bases and J 5 bases, with 7 bases left between them. Germline lookup yields CDR1 MNHEY and CDR2 SMNVEV (reference sequence). The CDR3, as DNA: TGTGCCAGCAGTTTATCGTGGGGGTATGGCTACACCTTC. Its translation is CASSLSWGYGYTF.

This rearrangement joins TRBV10-3 to TRBJ1-2; maybe TRBD1 (6 bases). Trimming stripped 3 bases from V and 2 bases from J, with 7 bases between. Looked up from germline, CDR1 is ENHRY and CDR2 is SYGVKD. The CDR3 consists of 13 residues. In nucleotides, the CDR3 is TGTGCCATCAGTGAAGGACAGAACTATGGCTACACCTTC. Translated: CAISEGQNYGYTF.

V is TRBV7-8 and J is TRBJ1-4, with a possible D match to TRBD1 (6 bases). Per germline, CDR1 SGHVS and CDR2 FQNEAQ. The CDR3 consists of 15 residues. The V gene lost 6 bases and the J gene lost 3 bases, with 14 bases spanning the gap. In nucleotides, the CDR3 is TGTGCCAGCAGTCCCCGAGACAGGCCTAATGAAAAACTGTTTTTT. Its protein product is CASSPRDRPNEKLFF. The variable domain in full, completed from reference TRBV7-8 and TRBJ1-4, reads GAGVSQSPRYKVAKRGQDVALRCDPISGHVSLFWYQQALGQGPEFLTYFQNEAQLDKSGLPSDRFFAERPEGSVSTLKIQRTQQEDSAVYLCASSPRDRPNEKLFFGSGTQLSVL.

This clonotype has more than one count but fewer than ten. J is TRBJ2-7 and V is TRBV5-1; a possible D gene is TRBD2 (5 bases). Between the trimmed V and J ends, which lost 0 bases and 2 bases, there was a span of 6 bases. This CDR3 is 13 amino acids long. CDR1 and CDR2 from the germline V gene are SGHRS and YFSETQ. CDR3 region: CASSLERAYEQYF. The CDR3 DNA is TGCGCCAGCAGCTTGGAGAGGGCCTACGAGCAGTACTTC.

This clonotype was counted a few times. This chain joins TRBV7-9 and TRBJ1-5; D not certain. Trimming cost V 5 bases and J 9 bases, with 20 bases left between them. The CDR3 has 15 amino acids. Germline CDR1 reads SEHNR; CDR2 reads FQNEAQ (reference sequence). CDR3 DNA: TGTGCCAGCAGCCATGACGGGGATCGCGCGTTGCCCCAGCATTTT. Protein sequence: CASSHDGDRALPQHF. The variable domain in full, completed from reference TRBV7-9 and TRBJ1-5, reads DTGVSQNPRHKITKRGQNVTFRCDPISEHNRLYWYRQTLGQGPEFLTYFQNEAQLEKSRLLSDRFSAERPKGSFSTLEIQRTEQGDSAMYLCASSHDGDRALPQHFGDGTRLSIL.

The chain uses TRBV13 and TRBJ2-7; perhaps TRBD2 as D (5 bases). Germline CDR1 PRHDT, CDR2 FYEKMQ (reference sequence). The length of the CDR3 is 13 residues. V lost 0 bases, J lost 5 bases, and 8 bases lay in between. CDR3 amino acids: CASSLGRGNEQYF. The CDR3 nucleotides are TGTGCCAGCAGCTTAGGCCGAGGGAACGAGCAGTACTTC.

This clonotype was seen a handful of times. The V call is TRBV6-6, the J call TRBJ2-2, with 12 bases matching TRBD2. J gave up 8 bases and V 2 bases, and 12 bases lay outside the gene matches. CDR3 size: 18 residues. The germline V gene encodes CDR1 MNHNY and CDR2 SVGAGI (reference sequence). CDR3 loop: CASSYPPGLAGGLGELFF. For the CDR3, the DNA is TGTGCCAGCAGTTACCCTCCGGGCCTAGCGGGGGGGCTTGGGGAGCTGTTTTTT.

In its sample, this clonotype was seen many times. The gene calls are TRBV19 and TRBJ2-1; weak D call: TRBD1 (5 bases). With 1 base removed from V and 5 bases from J, the gap between germline ends came to 9 bases. The germline CDR1 and CDR2 sequences are LNHDA and SQIVND (reference sequence). This CDR3 has 14 residues. The CDR3 DNA is TGTGCCAGTAGTATAGCAGGGATAGACAATGAGCAGTTCTTC. Amino acid sequence: CASSIAGIDNEQFF.

This clonotype was counted ten times or more. This chain uses TRBV11-3 with TRBJ2-2; no clear D. Trimming removed 2 bases from V and 5 bases from J, with 6 bases in between. The CDR3 is 13 residues long. Germline V CDR1 and CDR2: SGHNT, YENEEA. In DNA, the CDR3 is TGTGCCAGCAGCTTATACGCTACCGGGGAGCTGTTTTTT. The encoded protein is CASSLYATGELFF.

In this sample, this clonotype turned up many times. This chain uses TRBV29-1 with TRBJ2-7; 7 nucleotides agree with TRBD2. Germline CDR1 is SQVTM and CDR2 is ANQGSEA. Trimming cost V 6 bases and J 2 bases; bases outside gene matches: 10. This CDR3 region has 14 residues. CDR3 bases: TGCAGCGTCACACCAGGCGGGAGTGCCTACGAGCAGTACTTC. Protein: CSVTPGGSAYEQYF.

This chain uses TRBV4-1 with TRBJ1-1; tentatively, D is TRBD1 (5 bases). With 0 bases removed from V and 3 bases from J, the gap between germline ends came to 11 bases. This CDR3 comprises 15 residues. Germline V CDR1 and CDR2: MGHRA, YSYEKL. DNA for the CDR3: TGCGCCAGCAGCCAAGATTTGGGGGGACACACTGAAGCTTTCTTT. Protein sequence: CASSQDLGGHTEAFF.

The V call is TRBV5-4, the J call TRBJ2-7, with 9 bases lining up with TRBD2. V lost 6 bases to trimming and J lost 6 bases; unmatched junction nucleotides: 4. CDR3 size: 12 residues. Germline assignment: CDR1 SGHNT and CDR2 YYREEE (reference sequence). CDR3 sequence reads: CASTGLATEQYF. CDR3 in DNA: TGTGCCAGCACCGGACTAGCGACCGAGCAGTACTTC.

The table lists this clonotype with many counts. This sequence joins TRBV28 and TRBJ2-7, with a weak D call TRBD1 (5 bases). This CDR3 has 11 amino acids. In germline, CDR1 is MDHEN, CDR2 SYDVKM. The ends were cut back, 5 bases at V and 6 bases at J, with 8 bases in the middle. CDR3 bases: TGTGCCAGCAGTCTAGGGGCCGAGCAGTACTTC. It codes for CASSLGAEQYF.

This clonotype was detected a few times. This rearrangement joins TRBV5-1 to TRBJ2-3; D is tentatively TRBD1 or TRBD2 (5 bases each). V lost 1 base to trimming and J lost 1 base, with 10 bases between them. Germline lookup yields CDR1 SGHRS and CDR2 YFSETQ. The CDR3 is 15 residues long. The CDR3 protein is CASSLNGDRTDTQYF. The CDR3 DNA sequence: TGCGCCAGCAGCTTGAACGGGGACCGCACAGATACGCAGTATTTT.